These 23 T cell receptor beta chains originate from one sample sequenced in a study of T cell responses to AZD1222 COVID-19 vaccine. Data came from immunoSEQ multiplex PCR; TCRdb stores just in-frame clones and leaves some out. The data hold about 69,000 clones, with over 65% observed a single time. Specimen: peripheral blood, collected 28 days after the second AZD1222 dose. The receptors stem from an adult who received the AZD1222 COVID-19 vaccine.

The rearrangement links TRBV5-1 to TRBJ2-5; 7 positions match TRBD2. V lost 4 bases, J lost 4 bases, and 4 bases stayed unmatched. Germline assignment: CDR1 SGHRS and CDR2 YFSETQ. CDR3 size: 13 residues. In DNA form, the CDR3 reads TGCGCCAGCAGCGGACTAGTGGCAGAGACCCAGTACTTC. Protein product: CASSGLVAETQYF.

This chain uses TRBV14 with TRBJ1-1, with D unresolved. V gave up 2 bases and J gave up 6 bases, with 4 bases separating them. Germline loops: CDR1 SGHDN, CDR2 FVKESK. The CDR3 has 11 residues. The CDR3 is CASSQRAEAFF. As DNA, the CDR3 is TGTGCCAGCAGCCAACGGGCTGAAGCTTTCTTT.

The gene calls are TRBV19 and TRBJ1-5, with a possible D match to TRBD1 (6 bases). Germline assignment: CDR1 LNHDA and CDR2 SQIVND (reference sequence). Trimming removed 6 bases from V and 9 bases from J, with 12 bases in between. The CDR3 consists of 12 residues. In nucleotides, the CDR3 is TGTGCCAGTAGACAGGGCTCACGGCCCCAGCATTTT. Its protein product is CASRQGSRPQHF. Based on the CDR3 plus reference TRBV19 and TRBJ1-5, the full variable domain is DGGITQSPKYLFRKEGQNVTLSCEQNLNHDAMYWYRQDPGQGLRLIYYSQIVNDFQKGDIAEGYSVSREKKESFPLTVTSAQKNPTAFYLCASRQGSRPQHFGDGTRLSIL.

The chain is built from TRBV15 and TRBJ1-2; D is uncertain. The germline V gene encodes CDR1 LNHNV and CDR2 YYDKDF (reference sequence). Trimming removed 2 bases at V and 5 bases at J, with 18 bases between. The CDR3 sequence is 16 residues long. CDR3 loop: CATSRQPRVEVYGYTF. The CDR3 nucleotides read TGTGCCACCAGCAGACAGCCTCGGGTGGAGGTTTATGGCTACACCTTC.

This sequence joins TRBV27 and TRBJ2-3; 7 bases are shared with TRBD2. The CDR3 is 15 residues long. Per the germline V gene, CDR1 is MNHEY and CDR2 is SMNVEV (reference sequence). J lost 4 bases, V lost 6 bases, and 10 bases had no gene match. CDR3 region: CASRQLGGGADTQYF. CDR3 coding DNA: TGTGCCAGCAGGCAATTGGGGGGAGGGGCAGATACGCAGTATTTT.

V and J are TRBV28 and TRBJ2-7; weak D call: TRBD1 (6 bases). This CDR3 has 15 amino acids. Germline V gene lookup returns CDR1 MDHEN and CDR2 SYDVKM. V dropped 7 bases and J dropped 1 base, with 17 bases sitting between them. CDR3 DNA: TGTGCCAGCACCTCAGGGGCCCAAGGATCCTACGAGCAGTACTTC. Translating it yields CASTSGAQGSYEQYF. Supplemented by reference TRBV28 and TRBJ2-7, the full variable domain reads DVKVTQSSRYLVKRTGEKVFLECVQDMDHENMFWYRQDPGLGLRLIYFSYDVKMKEKGDIPEGYSVSREKKERFSLILESASTNQTSMYLCASTSGAQGSYEQYFGPGTRLTVT.

This sequence joins TRBV6-5 and TRBJ1-4; D is ambiguous. V gave up 2 bases and J gave up 8 bases, with 6 bases separating them. Looked up from germline, CDR1 is MNHEY and CDR2 is SVGAGI. The CDR3 covers 12 residues. This chain's CDR3 is CASSYQGEKLFF. The CDR3 DNA reads TGTGCCAGCAGTTACCAAGGGGAAAAACTGTTTTTT.

V usage is TRBV29-1 and J usage is TRBJ1-4; D call uncertain. From germline, CDR1 is SQVTM and CDR2 ANQGSEA. The V and J ends lost 3 bases and 1 base respectively, with 9 bases between them. This CDR3 region has 14 residues. CDR3 nucleotides: TGCAGCGTTGACGGGTTTCGAACTAATGAAAAACTGTTTTTT. Amino acid sequence: CSVDGFRTNEKLFF.

The V call is TRBV6-5, the J call TRBJ1-4; the D gene is possibly TRBD1 (6 bases). V was shortened by 5 bases and J by 8 bases, with 15 bases between the two germline ends. The CDR3 is made up of 14 amino acids. Germline CDR1 is MNHEY and CDR2 is SVGAGI. The CDR3 spells CASSKQGGDEKLFF. CDR3 DNA sequence: TGTGCCAGCAGTAAACAGGGAGGGGACGAAAAACTGTTTTTT.

This chain joins TRBV19 and TRBJ2-3; no firm D call. Trimming removed 6 bases at V and 6 bases at J, with 7 bases between. Germline V CDR1 and CDR2: LNHDA, SQIVND (reference sequence). The CDR3 length is 11 residues. DNA for the CDR3: TGTGCCAGTAGGACAACTGATACGCAGTATTTT. It specifies CASRTTDTQYF.

This chain joins TRBV30 and TRBJ1-5, with D uncertain. Trimming cost V 2 bases and J 6 bases, with 11 bases left between them. Germline-derived CDR1 and CDR2 are GTSNPN and SVGIG (reference sequence). The CDR3 length is 13 residues. The CDR3 sequence: CAWSTTDGQPQHF. The DNA for the CDR3 is TGTGCCTGGAGTACTACGGATGGTCAGCCCCAGCATTTT.

This chain uses TRBV7-9 with TRBJ1-4; no firm D call. The germline V gene has CDR1 SEHNR and CDR2 FQNEAQ (reference sequence). V was cut by 2 bases and J by 8 bases, with 9 bases left in between. This CDR3 contains 13 residues. DNA for the CDR3: TGTGCCAGCAGCTTAACGCAGGCGGAAAAACTGTTTTTT. The encoded protein is CASSLTQAEKLFF.

The chain combines TRBV5-1 with TRBJ1-4, with 8 bases that match TRBD1. Germline V CDR1 and CDR2: SGHRS, YFSETQ. J gave up 7 bases and V 2 bases, and 4 bases lay outside the gene matches. CDR3 length: 14 residues. CDR3 coding DNA: TGCGCCAGCAGCTTCCAGGGGGCGCGTGAAAAACTGTTTTTT. This encodes CASSFQGAREKLFF.

V and J are TRBV6-5 and TRBJ2-7, with D possibly being TRBD2 (6 bases). The V end was cut by 0 bases, the J end by 1 base, with 7 bases between. The germline V gene encodes CDR1 MNHEY and CDR2 SVGAGI. The CDR3 extends over 14 amino acids. CDR3 loop: CASSYSGTSYEQYF. CDR3 in DNA: TGTGCCAGCAGTTACTCGGGGACTTCCTACGAGCAGTACTTC.

This chain connects TRBV5-4 to TRBJ2-2; 12 nucleotides align to TRBD2. V was pared by 5 bases and J by 4 bases, with 6 bases of the junction left unmatched. Germline V CDR1 and CDR2: SGHNT, YYREEE (reference sequence). The length of the CDR3 is 16 residues. The chain's CDR3 is CASREGLAGITGELFF. The CDR3 DNA is TGTGCCAGCAGGGAAGGACTAGCGGGAATCACCGGGGAGCTGTTTTTT.

The chain joins TRBV11-2 to TRBJ2-7, with 9 bases that match TRBD2. The CDR3 consists of 15 residues. V lost 5 bases to trimming and J lost 3 bases; unmatched junction nucleotides: 8. Germline V gene lookup returns CDR1 SGHAT and CDR2 FQNNGV. CDR3 amino acids: CASSLLAGGFYEQYF. CDR3 sequence (DNA): TGTGCCAGCAGCCTTTTGGCGGGAGGGTTCTACGAGCAGTACTTC.

This chain links TRBV5-1 with TRBJ2-7; TRBD1 aligns across 10 bases. Germline CDR1 is SGHRS and CDR2 is YFSETQ. The CDR3 consists of 16 residues. The junction had 12 bases not matched to a gene; V was cut back by 4 bases and J by 5 bases. This chain's CDR3 is CASSPGTGVLWNEQYF. Here the CDR3 DNA reads TGCGCCAGCAGCCCCGGGACAGGGGTACTTTGGAACGAGCAGTACTTC.

The V gene is TRBV30, the J gene TRBJ2-2, with 7 bases that match TRBD1. J gave up 5 bases and V 0 bases, and 3 bases lay outside the gene matches. Germline V CDR1 and CDR2: GTSNPN, SVGIG (reference sequence). CDR3 length: 14 residues. DNA for the CDR3: TGTGCCTGGAGTGTGTTACAGGGGACCGGGGAGCTGTTTTTT. Its protein product is CAWSVLQGTGELFF.

This chain connects TRBV5-1 to TRBJ2-1, with a tentative D call TRBD2 (5 bases). The CDR3 sequence is 13 residues long. The germline V and J ends were trimmed by 6 bases and 2 bases, with 9 bases remaining between them. Germline assignment: CDR1 SGHRS and CDR2 YFSETQ. CDR3 residues: CASISGTYNEQFF. CDR3 in DNA: TGCGCCAGCATTTCGGGGACCTACAATGAGCAGTTCTTC.

The gene calls are TRBV2 and TRBJ1-1, with D maybe TRBD1 (6 bases). Trimming stripped 8 bases from V and 1 base from J, with 11 bases between. Germline-derived CDR1 and CDR2 are SNHLY and FYNNEI. The length of the CDR3 is 13 residues. The CDR3 sequence: CASHLRGNTEAFF. The CDR3 region has the DNA TGTGCCAGCCACCTCAGGGGGAACACTGAAGCTTTCTTT.

This chain links TRBV7-8 with TRBJ2-7, with 7 positions matching TRBD2. Germline assignment: CDR1 SGHVS and CDR2 FQNEAQ. CDR3 size: 14 residues. J lost 6 bases, V lost 3 bases, and 8 bases had no gene match. Here the CDR3 reads CASSLVSGKGEQYF. The DNA for the CDR3 is TGTGCCAGCAGCTTGGTGAGCGGGAAAGGCGAGCAGTACTTC.

The chain links TRBV10-3 to TRBJ2-5; 9 positions agree with TRBD2. In germline, CDR1 is ENHRY, CDR2 SYGVKD. J lost 5 bases, V lost 4 bases, and 20 bases had no gene match. This CDR3 spans 19 amino acids. CDR3 in DNA: TGTGCCATCAGTGGAATCACTGCGGAAGCGGGAGGAAGTGAGGAGACCCAGTACTTC. Protein product: CAISGITAEAGGSEETQYF.

This clone was seen a handful of times. This chain connects TRBV2 to TRBJ2-1; weak D call: TRBD2 (6 bases). Germline assignment: CDR1 SNHLY and CDR2 FYNNEI. CDR3 length: 15 amino acids. V was clipped by 2 bases and J by 2 bases, with 10 bases between them. The CDR3 DNA reads TGTGCCAGCAGTGAATCCCCGGGAGCCTACAATGAGCAGTTCTTC. It yields the protein CASSESPGAYNEQFF.